One sample yielded the 18 T cell receptor beta chains listed below, sequenced in a study of cytomegalovirus exposure and HLA in healthy donors. This PCR relied on a set of 60 Vbeta primers and 13 Jbeta primers. Method: immunoSEQ multiplex PCR; TCRdb's copy keeps in-frame clones and lacks some. This sample has 90,000 or so clones, with approximately 71% found just once. The sequencing input was PBMCs. Receptors originate from a woman younger than 30 in good health and CMV-seropositive.

V and J are TRBV6-1 and TRBJ1-4; 7 bases align to TRBD1. The CDR3 is 14 amino acids. The germline CDR1 and CDR2 sequences are MNHNS and SASEGT. Germline trimming cut 5 bases from V and 7 bases from J; bases unmatched to any gene: 7. The CDR3 loop is CASSSRQGSEKLFF. In DNA form, the CDR3 reads TGTGCCAGCAGTAGTCGACAGGGTAGTGAAAAACTGTTTTTT.

The gene calls are TRBV28 and TRBJ1-2; 8 bases match TRBD1. Looked up from germline, CDR1 is MDHEN and CDR2 is SYDVKM. There are 11 residues in the CDR3. The trim removed 10 bases at V and 8 bases at J, leaving 6 bases unmatched. The CDR3 region is CATQGARGYTF. The CDR3 DNA is TGTGCCACTCAGGGGGCGCGAGGCTACACCTTC.

The chain recombines TRBV7-9 with TRBJ1-2; maybe TRBD1 (6 bases). V gave up 5 bases and J gave up 10 bases, with 11 bases separating them. Germline CDR1 reads SEHNR; CDR2 reads FQNEAQ (reference sequence). The length of the CDR3 is 11 residues. The CDR3 DNA sequence: TGTGCCAGCAGCAACAGGGTGTTCTACACCTTC. Amino acid sequence: CASSNRVFYTF.

This clone was seen more than once but under ten times. The genes are TRBV18 and TRBJ2-7; 11 bases are a match to TRBD2. Germline CDR1 is KGHSH and CDR2 is LQKENI. V lost 0 bases and J lost 2; bases outside the gene matches: 9. The CDR3 length is 18 residues. The CDR3 DNA is TGTGCCAGCTCACCACCGGCGACCGGGACTAGCGGCGCCTACGAGCAGTACTTC. This translates into CASSPPATGTSGAYEQYF.

This clone was found a few times. The V call is TRBV7-2, the J call TRBJ2-1; a weak D match, TRBD2 (6 bases). Trimming removed 4 bases from V and 5 bases from J, with 15 bases in between. This CDR3 region has 15 residues. Per germline, CDR1 SGHTA and CDR2 FQGNSA. This CDR3 reads CASSYSGSWNNEQFF. The CDR3 DNA follows: TGTGCCAGCAGCTACTCCGGGAGCTGGAACAATGAGCAGTTCTTC.

The rearrangement joins TRBV30 to TRBJ1-5; a weak D match, TRBD1 (5 bases). V was trimmed by 3 bases and J by 6 bases, leaving 9 bases between them. CDR1 is GTSNPN, CDR2 SVGIG, per germline (reference sequence). The CDR3 runs to 12 residues. This chain's CDR3 is CAWSRAAQPQHF. DNA for the CDR3: TGTGCCTGGAGCAGGGCGGCTCAGCCCCAGCATTTT.

The rearrangement uses TRBV4-1 and TRBJ1-6; possibly TRBD1 for D (6 bases). The V gene lost 0 bases and the J gene lost 0 bases, with 15 bases spanning the gap. The germline V gene has CDR1 MGHRA and CDR2 YSYEKL. The CDR3 is 19 amino acids. The CDR3 DNA reads as TGCGCCAGCAGCCAAGATTCGGGAGGGGGGCTCTCCTATAATTCACCCCTCCACTTT. It translates to CASSQDSGGGLSYNSPLHF.

CDR3 in amino acids: CASSNGQELYGYTF. The CDR3, as DNA: TGTGCCAGCAGTAACGGACAGGAACTCTATGGCTACACCTTC. The chain links TRBV6-5 to TRBJ1-2; 7 positions match TRBD1. Germline V lookup: CDR1 MNHEY, CDR2 SVGAGI. Losses at the gene ends were 5 bases for V and 4 bases for J; bases not matched to a gene: 7. This CDR3 has 14 amino acids.

The chain is built from TRBV11-1 and TRBJ2-5; D gene uncertain. The germline V and J ends were trimmed by 5 bases and 0 bases, with 4 bases remaining between them. Germline loops: CDR1 SGHAT, CDR2 FQDESV (reference sequence). The CDR3 sequence is 12 residues long. CDR3 region: CASSLYQETQYF. The CDR3 bases are TGTGCCAGCAGCCTGTACCAAGAGACCCAGTACTTC. Looking up the rest from reference TRBV11-1 and TRBJ2-5 gives the full variable domain: EAEVAQSPRYKITEKSQAVAFWCDPISGHATLYWYRQILGQGPELLVQFQDESVVDDSQLPKDRFSAERLKGVDSTLKIQPAELGDSAMYLCASSLYQETQYFGPGTRLLVL.

The chain is built from TRBV6-1 and TRBJ2-4; 7 bases line up with TRBD1. The J segment lost 5 bases and the V segment lost 5 bases, leaving 6 bases of the junction unmatched. Germline V lookup: CDR1 MNHNS, CDR2 SASEGT. The CDR3 runs 14 residues. The CDR3 protein is CASSSGGLENIQYF. For the CDR3, the DNA is TGTGCCAGCAGTTCAGGGGGTTTGGAAAACATTCAGTACTTC.

This clone has a handful of counts. This chain joins TRBV6-1 and TRBJ2-7; 8 bases align to TRBD1. From germline, CDR1 is MNHNS and CDR2 SASEGT. This CDR3 is built from 14 residues. J gave up 4 bases and V 1 base, and 3 bases lay outside the gene matches. This chain's CDR3 is CASSEGTGSYEQYF. The CDR3 DNA reads TGTGCCAGCAGTGAAGGGACAGGGTCATACGAGCAGTACTTC.

This clone came up a few times. The chain recombines TRBV18 with TRBJ2-3; D unclear. The CDR3 runs 12 residues. V lost 3 bases, J lost 6 bases, and 7 bases lay in between. Germline CDR1 reads KGHSH; CDR2 reads LQKENI. CDR3 sequence: CASSPSVDTQYF. CDR3 bases: TGTGCCAGCTCACCTTCCGTGGATACGCAGTATTTT.

V and J are TRBV28 and TRBJ1-2, with 8 nucleotides matching TRBD1. Germline CDR1 MDHEN, CDR2 SYDVKM. The V gene end was trimmed by 3 bases and the J gene end by 2 bases; junction bases not matched to a gene: 2. There are 14 residues in the CDR3. In DNA, the CDR3 is TGTGCCAGCAGTTTGGGACAGGAGAACTATGGCTACACCTTC. This translates into CASSLGQENYGYTF.

The rearrangement links TRBV27 to TRBJ2-3; 9 bases line up with TRBD2. V shed 1 base and J 5 bases; nucleotides not matched to a gene: 4. The CDR3 is 15 residues long. Germline V gene lookup returns CDR1 MNHEY and CDR2 SMNVEV (reference sequence). Here the CDR3 reads CASSLYQRGEDTQYF. CDR3 DNA sequence: TGTGCCAGCAGTTTATACCAGCGGGGGGAAGATACGCAGTATTTT.

This clone was observed a few times. CDR3 sequence: CAYQDRRIFF. In DNA form, the CDR3 reads TGTGCCTACCAGGACAGGAGAATTTTCTTT. The chain is built from TRBV30 and TRBJ1-1; 7 nucleotides match TRBD1. This CDR3 is 10 amino acids long. J lost 13 bases, V lost 7 bases, and 9 bases had no gene match. The germline gives CDR1 GTSNPN, CDR2 SVGIG (reference sequence).

This clone was seen more than once but under ten times. The sample carries other DNA sequences with the same CDR3. The chain combines TRBV5-1 with TRBJ1-4; no reliable D call. The CDR3 totals 14 residues. Germline CDR1 is SGHRS and CDR2 is YFSETQ. V lost 0 bases and J 5 bases, leaving 8 bases between the germline ends. The CDR3 DNA sequence: TGCGCCAGCAGCTTGGGAGGAGTCAATGAAAAACTGTTTTTT. Amino acid sequence: CASSLGGVNEKLFF.

J is TRBJ2-5 and V is TRBV7-9; TRBD2 agrees at 7 bases. Trimming at V came to 4 bases and at J to 5 bases, leaving 7 bases not matched to a gene. Germline assignment: CDR1 SEHNR and CDR2 FQNEAQ (reference sequence). This CDR3 is built from 14 residues. The CDR3 region is CASSSGGGAETQYF. In nucleotides, the CDR3 is TGTGCCAGCAGCTCTGGGGGGGGTGCGGAGACCCAGTACTTC. Full variable domain (outside the CDR3, taken from reference TRBV7-9 and TRBJ2-5): DTGVSQNPRHKITKRGQNVTFRCDPISEHNRLYWYRQTLGQGPEFLTYFQNEAQLEKSRLLSDRFSAERPKGSFSTLEIQRTEQGDSAMYLCASSSGGGAETQYFGPGTRLLVL.

The V gene is TRBV6-5, the J gene TRBJ1-2; D may be TRBD1 (6 bases). V lost 5 bases and J lost 8, with 9 bases in between. Germline CDR1 MNHEY, CDR2 SVGAGI. This CDR3 is built from 11 residues. The CDR3 DNA sequence: TGTGCCAGCAGTACAGGGTTAGGCTACACCTTC. This encodes CASSTGLGYTF.